This T cell receptor beta chain was sequenced for a study of CD8+CD57+ T cells in acquired aplastic anemia. Study in general: On average, sorted CD4+ and CD8+ cells gave around 3.3 ug of DNA. On average, healthy donors gave 8.5 million to 13 million reads for CD4+ cells.

Study observations and caveats: No significant patient-versus-control difference appeared in CD8+ Simpson's diversity. Found in both controls and patients were around 30 CD8+ CDR3 sequences.

With regard to this clonotype: The target antigen is unknown.

Using genomic DNA as the template, TCR beta VDJ and CDR3 profiling was carried out. TCRdb processed the reads anew with MiXCR; each CDR3 protein has one entry. In the table there are roughly 200,000 distinct CDR3 sequences, approximately 57% of which are singletons. The receptor comes from a human donor in good health. Sequencing was done on a sample of sorted CD4+, CD8+, or CD8+CD57+ T cells (not recorded which) from PBMCs.

DNA for the CDR3: TGTGCCAGCAGCTTAGCGCTAGTAAACTATGGCTACACCTTC. Translated: CASSLALVNYGYTF. This chain joins TRBV7-9 and TRBJ1-2; D uncertain. The V end lost 0 bases, the J end lost 2 bases, and 7 bases lay between the germline ends. The V gene's germline CDR1 is SEHNR and CDR2 FQNEAQ (reference sequence). CDR3 length: 14 residues.